Following are 13 T cell receptor beta chains from one sample sequenced in a study of blood T cell repertoires in COVID-19. This table comes from immunoSEQ multiplex PCR, and its TCRdb copy is limited to in-frame clones, with some not included. The data contain around 80,000 clones, roughly 76% of them seen just once; the ten biggest clones take up about 20%. The sequenced sample was peripheral blood. Receptor source: a woman of 80 years or more with active or convalescent COVID-19.

The V and J genes are TRBV7-8 and TRBJ2-1; 10 nucleotides align to TRBD2. This CDR3 contains 16 residues. After removal of 0 bases from V and 6 bases from J, the junction contained 5 bases not matched to a gene. Germline V gene lookup returns CDR1 SGHVS and CDR2 FQNEAQ. Here the CDR3 DNA reads TGTGCCAGCAGCTTAGCCGGTAGCGGGGGGCCCAATGAGCAGTTCTTC. It encodes CASSLAGSGGPNEQFF. The variable domain in full, completed from reference TRBV7-8 and TRBJ2-1, reads GAGVSQSPRYKVAKRGQDVALRCDPISGHVSLFWYQQALGQGPEFLTYFQNEAQLDKSGLPSDRFFAERPEGSVSTLKIQRTQQEDSAVYLCASSLAGSGGPNEQFFGPGTRLTVL.

The chain has TRBV29-1 and TRBJ2-3; TRBD2 matches 10 bases. V was pared by 7 bases and J by 4 bases, with 5 bases of the junction left unmatched. Germline CDR1 SQVTM, CDR2 ANQGSEA. The CDR3 runs to 13 residues. CDR3: CSALAGGADTQYF. DNA of the CDR3: TGCAGCGCTTTAGCGGGGGGCGCAGATACGCAGTATTTT.

V is TRBV5-1 and J is TRBJ2-2; the match to TRBD1 covers 10 bases. Germline V lookup: CDR1 SGHRS, CDR2 YFSETQ. Unmatched junction bases numbered 6, after V lost 1 base and J lost 6 bases. The CDR3 sequence is 16 residues long. CDR3 in DNA: TGCGCCAGCAGCTTGACTGGACAGGGGGTTTCCGGGGAGCTGTTTTTT. It codes for CASSLTGQGVSGELFF.

This rearrangement joins TRBV9 to TRBJ2-3; the match to TRBD1 covers 7 bases. With V trimmed by 3 bases and J by 4 bases, 2 bases remained unmatched. CDR1 is SGDLS and CDR2 is YYNGEE in the germline V gene. The CDR3 contains 13 residues. The CDR3: CASSGDRADTQYF. As DNA, the CDR3 is TGTGCCAGCAGCGGTGACAGGGCAGATACGCAGTATTTT.

This clone was seen a few times. The chain couples TRBV21-1 to TRBJ1-6; TRBD1, the table's D call, lacks a check against the DNA. TRBV21-1 represents a pseudogene. CDR3 size: 15 residues. CDR3 residues: CASSKPVVGNSPLHF. The CDR3 DNA reads as TGTGCCAGCAGCAAACCAGTGGTTGGCAATTCACCCCTCCACTTT.

V gene TRBV5-4 combines with J gene TRBJ2-3; TRBD1 is a possible D gene (5 bases). Trimming cost V 4 bases and J 2 bases, with 17 bases left between them. CDR1 is SGHNT, CDR2 YYREEE, per germline (reference sequence). This CDR3 region has 16 residues. This CDR3 reads CASSKPQGWDTDTQYF. The CDR3 bases are TGTGCCAGCAGCAAGCCCCAGGGCTGGGACACAGATACGCAGTATTTT.

The genes are TRBV6-5 and TRBJ1-5, with D perhaps matching TRBD1 (5 bases). The CDR3 totals 13 residues. Germline V lookup: CDR1 MNHEY, CDR2 SVGAGI. With 6 bases removed from V and 6 bases from J, the gap between germline ends came to 12 bases. The chain's CDR3 is CASRLDSFQPQHF. DNA for the CDR3: TGTGCCAGCAGACTTGACAGTTTTCAGCCCCAGCATTTT.

The V and J genes are TRBV30 and TRBJ1-2, with 8 bases matching TRBD1. Germline values: CDR1 GTSNPN, CDR2 SVGIG (reference sequence). The CDR3 length is 15 residues. Trimming removed 5 bases from V and 3 bases from J; junction bases left unmatched: 11. CDR3 DNA: TGTGCCTGGCTTCTGACAGGGGACCCTTACTATGGCTACACCTTC. It encodes CAWLLTGDPYYGYTF. The full variable domain, rest sourced from reference TRBV30 and TRBJ1-2, is SQTIHQWPATLVQPVGSPLSLECTVEGTSNPNLYWYRQAAGRGLQLLFYSVGIGQISSEVPQNLSASRPQDRQFILSSKKLLLSDSGFYLCAWLLTGDPYYGYTFGSGTRLTVV.

The chain is built from TRBV19 and TRBJ2-2; D possibly corresponds to TRBD2 (6 bases). CDR1 and CDR2 from the germline V gene are LNHDA and SQIVND (reference sequence). CDR3 length equals 15 residues. V lost 1 base, J lost 5 bases, and 11 bases lay in between. This CDR3 is CASSIGREATGELFF. The CDR3 DNA sequence: TGTGCCAGTAGTATAGGCAGGGAGGCTACCGGGGAGCTGTTTTTT.

This chain joins TRBV10-2 and TRBJ1-5; 8 bases fit TRBD1. The germline V gene has CDR1 WSHSY and CDR2 SAAADI. The V segment lost 2 bases and the J segment 6 bases; nucleotides outside the gene matches: 6. The CDR3 has 15 residues. CDR3 DNA: TGCGCCAGCAGTGAGGGACAGGGTTTGGGTCAGCCCCAGCATTTT. Residues: CASSEGQGLGQPQHF.

This clone came up once. This chain connects TRBV21-1 to TRBJ1-3; the listed D gene, TRBD1, was not tested against the DNA. TRBV21-1 is a pseudogene. The CDR3 runs 17 residues. DNA for the CDR3: TGTGCCAGCAGCAAAGAGCGGAGCAGGGACAGTCGGGTGTATGAGGATTTT. Protein product: CASSKERSRDSRVYEDF.

The chain has TRBV21-1 and TRBJ1-1; the table's TRBD1 call for D was not verified on the DNA. TRBV21-1 is noted as a pseudogene. The CDR3 contains 17 residues. CDR3 nucleotides: TGTGCCAGCAGCCGCCGCCCGGACAGGGGGCTTTTCACTGAAGCTTTCTTT. Translating it yields CASSRRPDRGLFTEAFF.

The V and J genes are TRBV30 and TRBJ2-7; possible D gene TRBD2, 6 bases. Looked up from germline, CDR1 is GTSNPN and CDR2 is SVGIG (reference sequence). Trimming pared 4 bases from V and 2 bases from J, leaving 18 bases between. The CDR3 has 15 residues. CDR3 DNA sequence: TGTGCCTGGAACAGACTGGGGGGAGCCCCCTACGAGCAGTACTTC. This encodes CAWNRLGGAPYEQYF. The complete variable domain, with remaining parts taken from reference TRBV30 and TRBJ2-7, reads SQTIHQWPATLVQPVGSPLSLECTVEGTSNPNLYWYRQAAGRGLQLLFYSVGIGQISSEVPQNLSASRPQDRQFILSSKKLLLSDSGFYLCAWNRLGGAPYEQYFGPGTRLTVT.